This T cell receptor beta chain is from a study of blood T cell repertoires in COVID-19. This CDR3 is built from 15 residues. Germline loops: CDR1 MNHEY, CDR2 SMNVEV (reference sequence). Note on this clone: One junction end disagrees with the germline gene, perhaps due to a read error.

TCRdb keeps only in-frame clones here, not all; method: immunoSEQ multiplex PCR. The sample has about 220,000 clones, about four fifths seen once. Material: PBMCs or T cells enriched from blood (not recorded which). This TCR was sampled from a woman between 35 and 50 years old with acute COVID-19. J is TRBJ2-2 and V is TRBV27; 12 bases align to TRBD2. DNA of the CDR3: TGTGCCAGCAGGCTAGCGGGAGGGAACGCCGGGGAGCTGTTTTTT. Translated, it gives CASRLAGGNAGELFF.